The 29 T cell receptor beta chains below all came from one sample that was sequenced in a study of CXCR3-negative and CXCR3-positive naive CD8 T cells. All TRB cDNA libraries came from 5' RACE performed with UMI labels. Following a re-call of the 5' RACE reads, TCRdb has one entry per CDR3 protein and lacks DNA. This listing includes 130,000 or so distinct CDR3 sequences. The sample was naive CXCR3- CD8+ T cells from blood. Subset indicated: CD45RO-CCR7+CD27+CD95- naive CD8+ T cells lacking CXCR3 (TNR3-). Receptor source: a human donor in good health. Some clones in this sample may be carry-over from other donors' samples.

The rearrangement uses TRBV12-3 or TRBV12-4 and TRBJ2-3; TCRdb's D gene call, TRBD2, goes unchecked for lack of DNA. CDR3 length: 15 amino acids. The CDR3 protein is CASSYLAGGPDTQYF.

CDR3 in amino acids: CASSPSIQPDEKLFF. The chain recombines TRBV9 with TRBJ1-4. This CDR3 has 15 residues. In germline, CDR1 is SGDLS, CDR2 YYNGEE.

This rearrangement joins TRBV28 to TRBJ2-5; absent DNA, TCRdb's TRBD2 call cannot be checked. Germline lookup yields CDR1 MDHEN and CDR2 SYDVKM. This CDR3 has 14 amino acids. The CDR3 sequence is CASSLAGVGETQYF.

The genes are TRBV6-5 and TRBJ1-3. The CDR3 runs 15 residues. Germline V gene data show CDR1 as MNHEY and CDR2 as SVGAGI. This chain's CDR3 is CASSYSKAWMDTIYF.

The chain has TRBV29-1 and TRBJ2-5; the D call from TCRdb, TRBD1, cannot be confirmed without DNA. This CDR3 contains 13 residues. Germline assignment: CDR1 SQVTM and CDR2 ANQGSEA. The CDR3 region is CSAPLSSPETQYF.

This chain uses TRBV3-1 with TRBJ2-3. In germline, CDR1 is LGHDT, CDR2 YNNKEL (reference sequence). CDR3 size: 13 residues. CDR3 protein: CASSQGTSDTQYF.

V gene TRBV28 combines with J gene TRBJ2-7; TCRdb outputs TRBD1, but without DNA this stays unchecked. The CDR3 loop spans 14 amino acids. The V gene's germline CDR1 is MDHEN and CDR2 SYDVKM. CDR3 region: CASSFGGGSYEQYF. The variable domain in full, completed from reference TRBV28 and TRBJ2-7, reads DVKVTQSSRYLVKRTGEKVFLECVQDMDHENMFWYRQDPGLGLRLIYFSYDVKMKEKGDIPEGYSVSREKKERFSLILESASTNQTSMYLCASSFGGGSYEQYFGPGTRLTVT.

CDR3 loop: CSVQREGRVDYEQYF. The chain links TRBV29-1 to TRBJ2-7; TCRdb picks TRBD2, but there is no DNA to check that call. Germline lookup yields CDR1 SQVTM and CDR2 ANQGSEA. The length of the CDR3 is 15 residues.

The chain combines TRBV6-5 with TRBJ1-2; absent DNA, TCRdb's TRBD1 call cannot be checked. CDR1 is MNHEY and CDR2 is SVGAGI in the germline V gene. CDR3 length equals 15 residues. The CDR3 here is CASSLDRGHYYGYTF.

The CDR3 region is CASSTRQGVAYQETQYF. The chain combines TRBV7-6 with TRBJ2-5; TCRdb selects TRBD1, and the lack of DNA leaves this call unchecked. CDR1 is SGHVS and CDR2 is FNYEAQ in the germline V gene. This CDR3 is 17 amino acids long.

This rearrangement joins TRBV4-1 to TRBJ2-7; the TCRdb call, TRBD2, lacks DNA for checking. Germline CDR1 is MGHRA and CDR2 is YSYEKL. This CDR3 has 16 residues. Here the CDR3 reads CASSQDRTSGSQEQYF.

The CDR3: CSATFSGPSTDTQYF. The chain couples TRBV20-1 to TRBJ2-3; checking the TCRdb D call of TRBD2 is not possible without DNA. This CDR3 is 15 amino acids long. Germline CDR1 DFQATT, CDR2 SNEGSKA (reference sequence).

The CDR3 sequence: CASSAGQAPLEQYF. V and J are TRBV9 and TRBJ2-7; TCRdb picks TRBD1, but there is no DNA to check that call. Germline CDR1 is SGDLS and CDR2 is YYNGEE. The CDR3 loop spans 14 amino acids.

The rearrangement joins TRBV14 to TRBJ2-5; TCRdb outputs TRBD1, but without DNA this stays unchecked. CDR1 and CDR2 (germline): SGHDN, FVKESK. The CDR3 runs to 19 residues. The CDR3 loop reads CASSPTDRHLQDLQETQYF.

The chain recombines TRBV9 with TRBJ1-1; TCRdb picks TRBD1, but there is no DNA to check that call. Germline CDR1 reads SGDLS; CDR2 reads YYNGEE. The CDR3 loop spans 15 amino acids. The CDR3 reads CASSPGDGLNTEAFF.

V usage is TRBV14 and J usage is TRBJ2-7; absent DNA, TCRdb's TRBD1 call cannot be checked. Germline V lookup: CDR1 SGHDN, CDR2 FVKESK. The CDR3 runs 14 residues. The CDR3 loop reads CASSPYGTDYEQYF.

The rearrangement joins TRBV29-1 to TRBJ2-2; the TCRdb D gene call, TRBD1, has no DNA to confirm it. Germline CDR1 and CDR2: SQVTM and ANQGSEA. CDR3 length: 14 residues. CDR3: CSVADRADTGELFF.

This chain joins TRBV4-2 and TRBJ2-7; the D call from TCRdb, TRBD2, cannot be confirmed without DNA. Germline lookup yields CDR1 LGHNA and CDR2 YNFKEQ. The CDR3 totals 16 residues. The CDR3 loop reads CASSEAGGLASYEQYF.

V is TRBV28 and J is TRBJ2-3; TCRdb picks TRBD1, but there is no DNA to check that call. CDR3 size: 14 residues. Germline V lookup: CDR1 MDHEN, CDR2 SYDVKM. CDR3 region: CASSWDRNTDTQYF.

The rearrangement joins TRBV6-2 or TRBV6-3 to TRBJ2-7. Germline CDR1 is MNHEY and CDR2 is SVGEGT. The CDR3 extends over 12 amino acids. CDR3 loop: CASNPSPYEQYF.

The J gene is TRBJ2-1, the V gene TRBV10-3; TCRdb reports TRBD1, a call that lacks DNA to check it against. Germline loops: CDR1 ENHRY, CDR2 SYGVKD. CDR3 length: 13 residues. CDR3 in amino acids: CAIGPGNLDEQFF.

The chain has TRBV5-1 and TRBJ2-7; TCRdb designates TRBD1, a call that cannot be tested without DNA. Germline-derived CDR1 and CDR2 are SGHRS and YFSETQ. The CDR3 runs 14 residues. CDR3 amino acids: CASSWTGPTYEQYF.

The chain combines TRBV13 with TRBJ1-1. Germline lookup yields CDR1 PRHDT and CDR2 FYEKMQ (reference sequence). This CDR3 has 14 residues. CDR3 sequence: CASRDPGASAEAFF.

The CDR3 loop is CSATGLGSYEQYF. The rearrangement links TRBV20-1 to TRBJ2-7; TCRdb's D gene call, TRBD2, goes unchecked for lack of DNA. Germline lookup yields CDR1 DFQATT and CDR2 SNEGSKA (reference sequence). The CDR3 totals 13 residues.

V and J are TRBV7-6 and TRBJ2-7; TCRdb's D gene call, TRBD2, goes unchecked for lack of DNA. From germline, CDR1 is SGHVS and CDR2 FNYEAQ. The CDR3 totals 17 residues. Here the CDR3 reads CASSLVPGLAGASEQYF.

The rearrangement uses TRBV7-9 and TRBJ1-1. The CDR3 has 14 residues. Germline CDR1 reads SEHNR; CDR2 reads FQNEAQ (reference sequence). CDR3 sequence: CASSLVAENTEAFF.

The chain is built from TRBV9 and TRBJ2-2; as DNA is missing, the TRBD2 call by TCRdb cannot be tested. Germline V gene data show CDR1 as SGDLS and CDR2 as YYNGEE. The CDR3 sequence is 17 residues long. The CDR3 sequence: CASSGRLAGGPGGELFF.

This chain joins TRBV6-5 and TRBJ2-2; without DNA, the TCRdb call of TRBD2 cannot be checked. This CDR3 comprises 18 residues. The V gene's germline CDR1 is MNHEY and CDR2 SVGAGI. The CDR3: CASSYSIGLAGVTGELFF.

The V gene is TRBV7-9, the J gene TRBJ1-1; TCRdb calls TRBD1, which cannot be checked without DNA. In germline, CDR1 is SEHNR, CDR2 FQNEAQ (reference sequence). This CDR3 has 13 amino acids. The CDR3 loop is CAIKQGANTEAFF.